Listed below are T cell receptor beta chains from one sample, sequenced in a study of neurological immune-mediated disorders. MiXCR was run by TCRdb on the 5' RACE reads, yielding one entry per CDR3 protein. The sample has 70,000 or so distinct CDR3 sequences; 2.5% to 3.5% are singletons. Source material: PBMCs. These TCRs come from a woman in her forties or fifties with multiple sclerosis. The CDR3 runs from the conserved cysteine through the conserved F or W. Fields, in order: clone size, J gene, D gene, V gene, CDR3 DNA, CDR3 protein. D genes are given only for firm matches. Some rows have no size entry. The others give once, few or many, or a class for an expanded clone.

size: many; J: TRBJ1-1; D: TRBD1; V: TRBV6-5; DNA: TGTGCCAGCAGTTGGGCCCCACAGGGGCAGGCTTTCTTT; CDR3: CASSWAPQGQAFF
size: few; J: TRBJ1-5; D: -; V: TRBV4-1; DNA: TGCGCCAGCAGCCAAGGGGGCCAGTTCGGGGTTAGCAATAAGACCCAGAATTTT; CDR3: CASSQGGQFGVSNKTQNF
size: many; J: TRBJ2-5; D: TRBD1; V: TRBV24-1; DNA: TGTGCCACCGGTGGGACAGGGCATTTTGGAGAGACCCAGTACTTC; CDR3: CATGGTGHFGETQYF
size: many; J: TRBJ2-5; D: TRBD1; V: TRBV7-9; DNA: TGTGCCAGCAGCTCGCGGACAGGAGCATCAAGAGAGACCCAGTACTTC; CDR3: CASSSRTGASRETQYF
size: many; J: TRBJ1-1; D: TRBD1; V: TRBV10-3; DNA: TGTGCCATCAGTCTTCAGGGACAGGGTAGGATGAACACTGAAGCTTTCTTT; CDR3: CAISLQGQGRMNTEAFF
size: many; J: TRBJ2-5; D: -; V: TRBV19; DNA: TGTGCCAGTAGTAGGCCCGGCCGGGCGGAGACCCAGTACTTC; CDR3: CASSRPGRAETQYF
size: many; J: TRBJ2-2; D: -; V: TRBV20-1; DNA: TGCAGTGCTAGTCGACCGGGTGGGGTGTTTCGGGGGGAGCTGTTTTTT; CDR3: CSASRPGGVFRGELFF
size: many; J: TRBJ2-7; D: -; V: TRBV10-3; DNA: TGTGCCATCAGTGAGTCGGTGACATCTTCCTACGAGCAGTACTTC; CDR3: CAISESVTSSYEQYF
size: many; J: TRBJ2-1; D: TRBD2; V: TRBV27; DNA: TGTGCCAGCAGTTTATCCCCCCCCCTCACTAGCGTCAATGAGCAGTTCTTC; CDR3: CASSLSPPLTSVNEQFF
size: many; J: TRBJ2-1; D: TRBD2; V: TRBV6-6; DNA: TGTGCCAGCAGTTATCGGCGGGAGAACAATGAGCAGTTCTTC; CDR3: CASSYRRENNEQFF
size: -; J: TRBJ2-2; D: TRBD1; V: TRBV20-1; DNA: TGCAGTGCGGTACAGGGGGCTTTCGCCGGGGAGCTGTTTTTT; CDR3: CSAVQGAFAGELFF
size: many; J: TRBJ2-4; D: TRBD1; V: TRBV10-1; DNA: TGCGCAGAACAGGACCGGAGGGGACAGGTGGCATCTCTAGCCAAAAACATTCAGTACTTC; CDR3: CAEQDRRGQVASLAKNIQYF
size: many; J: TRBJ2-1; D: TRBD2; V: TRBV7-9; DNA: TGTGCCAGCAGCGTCTCGGGACTAATTAACGATGAGCAGTTCTTC; CDR3: CASSVSGLINDEQFF
size: many; J: TRBJ2-2; D: TRBD2; V: TRBV20-1; DNA: TGCAGTGCTAGAGATAGGCTAGCGGGGGGTAGCGGGGAGCTGTTTTTT; CDR3: CSARDRLAGGSGELFF
size: many; J: TRBJ2-3; D: TRBD2; V: TRBV4-2; DNA: TGTGCCAGCAGCCAAGACCCGGCCAGCGGGGGTCGCACAGATACGCAGTATTTT; CDR3: CASSQDPASGGRTDTQYF
size: few; J: TRBJ2-2; D: -; V: TRBV6-5; DNA: TGTGCCAGCAGGACCCCTCCTGACAGAGGAGAGCTGTTTTTT; CDR3: CASRTPPDRGELFF
size: many; J: TRBJ2-2; D: -; V: TRBV5-1; DNA: TGCGCCAGCAGCTTGGTGGTGACGAACACCGGGGAGCTGTTTTTT; CDR3: CASSLVVTNTGELFF
size: many; J: TRBJ1-1; D: -; V: TRBV5-5; DNA: TGTGCCAGCAGCTGGGGGGACGGGGATGAGACTGAAGCTTTCTTT; CDR3: CASSWGDGDETEAFF
size: many; J: TRBJ1-2; D: TRBD1; V: TRBV18; DNA: TGTGCCAGCTCACCACTCCGGACAGGGGGTGGCTATGGCTACACCTTC; CDR3: CASSPLRTGGGYGYTF
size: many; J: TRBJ1-1; D: TRBD1; V: TRBV6-5; DNA: TGTGCCAGCAGTGGCAGGGGGCTTCGGAACACTGAAGCTTTCTTT; CDR3: CASSGRGLRNTEAFF
size: many; J: TRBJ2-7; D: -; V: TRBV7-2; DNA: TGTGCCAGCAGCCCCCCCGGGATAAGCGAGCAGTACTTC; CDR3: CASSPPGISEQYF
size: many; J: TRBJ2-3; D: -; V: TRBV25-1; DNA: TGTGCCAGCAGTGACGGGTATACGCAGTATTTT; CDR3: CASSDGYTQYF
size: many; J: TRBJ2-2; D: TRBD2; V: TRBV7-2; DNA: TGTGCCAGCAGCCCCTCGGGGGGGCAGGGCACCGGGGAGCTGTTTTTT; CDR3: CASSPSGGQGTGELFF
size: many; J: TRBJ2-1; D: -; V: TRBV18; DNA: TGTGCCAGCTCACCACCGGTACAGGGCAATGAGCAGTTCTTC; CDR3: CASSPPVQGNEQFF
size: many; J: TRBJ1-2; D: -; V: TRBV20-1; DNA: TGCAGTGCTAGAGATTGGTGGGGGCAGCACTATGGCTACACCTTC; CDR3: CSARDWWGQHYGYTF
size: many; J: TRBJ2-1; D: TRBD2; V: TRBV5-1; DNA: TGCGCCAGCAGTCGGACTAGCGACTACAATGAGCAGTTCTTC; CDR3: CASSRTSDYNEQFF
size: many; J: TRBJ2-5; D: -; V: TRBV20-1; DNA: TGCAGTGCTAACACACCGAACCAGAACCAAGAGACCCAGTACTTC; CDR3: CSANTPNQNQETQYF
size: many; J: TRBJ2-3; D: TRBD1; V: TRBV20-1; DNA: TGCAGTGCTAAGGGGGCGGAGGGCACAGATACGCAGTATTTT; CDR3: CSAKGAEGTDTQYF
size: many; J: TRBJ1-4; D: TRBD1; V: TRBV18; DNA: TGTGCCAGCTCAACTCGACAGGGCGCGACTAATGAAAAACTGTTTTTT; CDR3: CASSTRQGATNEKLFF
size: many; J: TRBJ1-1; D: -; V: TRBV29-1; DNA: TGCAGCGTTTTTTCGGGGGCCACTGAAGCTTTCTTT; CDR3: CSVFSGATEAFF
size: many; J: TRBJ1-5; D: -; V: TRBV7-2; DNA: TGTGCCAGCAGCTTAGCTGGACCCTTGAGCAATCAGCCCCAGCATTTT; CDR3: CASSLAGPLSNQPQHF
size: many; J: TRBJ2-2; D: -; V: TRBV7-2; DNA: TGTGCCAGCAGCTTAAGGTTGGGGGGAGCCGGGGAGCTGTTTTTT; CDR3: CASSLRLGGAGELFF
size: many; J: TRBJ2-2; D: -; V: TRBV20-1; DNA: TGCAGTGCTAGCGGAGGGGGCACCGGGGAGCTGTTTTTT; CDR3: CSASGGGTGELFF
size: many; J: TRBJ2-1; D: TRBD1; V: TRBV7-9; DNA: TGTGCCAGCAGCTTAAGACAGGGGGCGCTGGTTGAGCAGTTCTTC; CDR3: CASSLRQGALVEQFF
size: many; J: TRBJ2-7; D: -; V: TRBV6-5; DNA: TGTGCCAGCAGTACCCGCCGAAGAATAGACTCCTACGAGCAGTACTTC; CDR3: CASSTRRRIDSYEQYF
size: many; J: TRBJ1-2; D: -; V: TRBV12-3/TRBV12-4; DNA: TGTGCCAGCAGTCCTACAGGTGAATCTGGCTACACCTTC; CDR3: CASSPTGESGYTF
size: many; J: TRBJ1-5; D: -; V: TRBV9; DNA: TGTGCCAGCTCCTCCGGGACGGGGAATCAGCCCCAGCATTTT; CDR3: CASSSGTGNQPQHF
size: many; J: TRBJ2-1; D: -; V: TRBV5-6; DNA: TGTGCCAGCAGCTTGGTAGTCCTAGCTCAGGGGAATGAGCAGTTCTTC; CDR3: CASSLVVLAQGNEQFF
size: many; J: TRBJ1-2; D: -; V: TRBV28; DNA: TGTGCCAGCACAACGGGGTACGGCTACACCTTC; CDR3: CASTTGYGYTF
size: -; J: TRBJ1-2; D: -; V: TRBV18; DNA: TGTGCCAGCTCACCGTCCACAGGCCACGGGTATGGCTACACCTTC; CDR3: CASSPSTGHGYGYTF
size: many; J: TRBJ2-2; D: -; V: TRBV7-2; DNA: TGTGCCAGCAGCTCCCTGATGGGTACCGGGGAGCTGTTTTTT; CDR3: CASSSLMGTGELFF
size: many; J: TRBJ2-7; D: -; V: TRBV24-1; DNA: TGTGCCACCAGTAGCGGCTACGAGCAGTACTTC; CDR3: CATSSGYEQYF
size: many; J: TRBJ2-2; D: -; V: TRBV5-1; DNA: TGCGCCAGCAGCCGACTAAATAGCGGAAACACCGGGGAGCTGTTTTTT; CDR3: CASSRLNSGNTGELFF
size: many; J: TRBJ2-2; D: -; V: TRBV5-5; DNA: TGTGCCAGCAGCTTTGACACCCTCACCGGGGAGCTGTTTTTT; CDR3: CASSFDTLTGELFF
size: few; J: TRBJ2-7; D: -; V: TRBV7-6; DNA: TGTGCCAGCACCAAGGGTAGGGGAACCTACGAGCAGTACTTC; CDR3: CASTKGRGTYEQYF
size: many; J: TRBJ2-2; D: -; V: TRBV20-1; DNA: TGCAGTGCTGGGGACTCCCGAAGCTATAACACCGGGGAGCTGTTTTTT; CDR3: CSAGDSRSYNTGELFF
size: -; J: TRBJ1-5; D: -; V: TRBV20-1; DNA: TGCAGTGCCCGACCCTCGTGGGCCAAGACCCAGAATTTT; CDR3: CSARPSWAKTQNF
size: many; J: TRBJ2-5; D: -; V: TRBV20-1; DNA: TGCAGTGCTAGAGTGGAACCGGGGAACCAAGAGACCCAGTACTTC; CDR3: CSARVEPGNQETQYF
size: medium-sized; J: TRBJ1-1; D: -; V: TRBV3-1; DNA: TGTGCCAGCAGCCAAGTAGGGAACACTGAAGCTTTCTTT; CDR3: CASSQVGNTEAFF
size: many; J: TRBJ2-1; D: -; V: TRBV9; DNA: TGTGCCAGCAGCGTAGCTTTCAATGATGGGCAGTTCTTC; CDR3: CASSVAFNDGQFF
size: many; J: TRBJ1-2; D: TRBD1; V: TRBV7-2; DNA: TGTGCCAGCAGCTCCCACAGGGGTAGAGGGGGCGGCTACACCTTC; CDR3: CASSSHRGRGGGYTF
size: many; J: TRBJ1-1; D: -; V: TRBV4-3; DNA: TGCGCCAGCAGCCAAGATTTCAGGGGCACTGAAGCTTTCTTT; CDR3: CASSQDFRGTEAFF
size: many; J: TRBJ1-5; D: -; V: TRBV12-3/TRBV12-4; DNA: TGTGCCAGCAGTTTAGCGCCGGACCGACAGCCCCAGCATTTT; CDR3: CASSLAPDRQPQHF
size: many; J: TRBJ2-1; D: TRBD2; V: TRBV12-3/TRBV12-4; DNA: TGTGCCAGCGGGACTAGCGGGAGCAGAGGGCAGTTCTTC; CDR3: CASGTSGSRGQFF
size: many; J: TRBJ1-6; D: -; V: TRBV7-8; DNA: TGTGCCAGCAGCTTACGGGAAGGGAATTCACCCCTCCACTTT; CDR3: CASSLREGNSPLHF
size: many; J: TRBJ2-5; D: TRBD1; V: TRBV20-1; DNA: TGCACCCCCATAGAATCCGAGGGGGCAAAGCAAGAGACCCAGTACTTC; CDR3: CTPIESEGAKQETQYF
size: many; J: TRBJ1-2; D: TRBD1; V: TRBV6-1; DNA: TGTGCCAGCAGTGAAGATGGGACAGGCGCGTCTAACTATGGCTACACCTTC; CDR3: CASSEDGTGASNYGYTF
size: many; J: TRBJ2-5; D: TRBD1; V: TRBV5-5; DNA: TGTGCCAGCAGCTCGGGACAGATCCAAGAGACCCAGTACTTC; CDR3: CASSSGQIQETQYF
size: -; J: TRBJ2-2; D: -; V: TRBV10-1; DNA: TGCGCCAGCAGTGTCTGGGAAGGCGGGGAGCTGTTTTTT; CDR3: CASSVWEGGELFF